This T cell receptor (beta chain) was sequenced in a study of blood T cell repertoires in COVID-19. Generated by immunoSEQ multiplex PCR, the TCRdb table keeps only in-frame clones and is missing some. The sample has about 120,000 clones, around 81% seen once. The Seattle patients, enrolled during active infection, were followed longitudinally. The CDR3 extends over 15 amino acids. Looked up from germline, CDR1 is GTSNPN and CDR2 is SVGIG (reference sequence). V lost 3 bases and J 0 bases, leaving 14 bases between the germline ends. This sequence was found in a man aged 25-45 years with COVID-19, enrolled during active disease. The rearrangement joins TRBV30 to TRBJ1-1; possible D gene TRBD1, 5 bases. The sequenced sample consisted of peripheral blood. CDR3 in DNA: TGTGCCTGGAGCCGGGGGGGGTCTGTGAACACTGAAGCTTTCTTT. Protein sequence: CAWSRGGSVNTEAFF.